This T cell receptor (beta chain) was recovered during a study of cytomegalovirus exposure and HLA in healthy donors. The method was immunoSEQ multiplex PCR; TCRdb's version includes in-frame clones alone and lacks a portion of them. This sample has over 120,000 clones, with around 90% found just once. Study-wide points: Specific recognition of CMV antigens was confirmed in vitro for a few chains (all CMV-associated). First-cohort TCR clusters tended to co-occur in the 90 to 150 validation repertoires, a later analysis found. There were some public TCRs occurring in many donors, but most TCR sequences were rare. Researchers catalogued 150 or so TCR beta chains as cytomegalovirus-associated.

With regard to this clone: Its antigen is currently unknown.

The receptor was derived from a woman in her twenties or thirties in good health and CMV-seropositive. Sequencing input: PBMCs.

The CDR3 DNA is TGTGCCAGCAGTTTTATAGCGGGAGTGAACACCGGGGAGCTGTTTTTT. Residues: CASSFIAGVNTGELFF. The genes are TRBV28 and TRBJ2-2; 9 nucleotides line up with TRBD2. CDR1 and CDR2 from the germline V gene are MDHEN and SYDVKM. The CDR3 totals 16 residues. Trimming took 3 bases from V and 1 from J; bases not matched to a gene: 3.